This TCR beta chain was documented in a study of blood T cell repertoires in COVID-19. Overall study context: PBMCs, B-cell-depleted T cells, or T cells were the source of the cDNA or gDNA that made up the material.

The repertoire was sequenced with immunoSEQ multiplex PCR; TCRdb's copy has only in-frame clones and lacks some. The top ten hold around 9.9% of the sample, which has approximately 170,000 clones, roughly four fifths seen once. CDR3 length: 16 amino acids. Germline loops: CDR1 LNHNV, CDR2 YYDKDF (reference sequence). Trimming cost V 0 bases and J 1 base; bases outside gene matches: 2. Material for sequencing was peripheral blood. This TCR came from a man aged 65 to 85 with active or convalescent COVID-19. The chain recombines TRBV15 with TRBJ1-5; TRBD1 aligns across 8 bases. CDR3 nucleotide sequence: TGTGCCACCAGCAGAGAGAGGACAGGGAGCAATCAGCCCCAGCATTTT. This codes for CATSRERTGSNQPQHF.